These T cell receptor beta chains were read from a single sample in a study of T cell responses to AZD1222 COVID-19 vaccine. The protocol was immunoSEQ multiplex PCR, while the TCRdb copy is restricted to in-frame clones and leaves out a portion. The sample has 140,000 or so clones; about 89% are singletons. The sequenced sample was peripheral blood, obtained 28 days after the second dose of the MenACWY control vaccine. All receptors derive from an adult who received the MenACWY meningococcal vaccine as a control. Both conserved end residues are part of each CDR3. A D gene is named only where the DNA matches it firmly. Size tells how often a clone was seen (once, few, many) or the class of an expanded clone, and some rows leave it out.

J gene: TRBJ1-2
D gene: -
clone size: -
V gene: TRBV5-6
CDR3 DNA: TGTGCCAGCAGCGCGCACGGCTACACCTTC
CDR3 protein: CASSAHGYTF

J gene: TRBJ2-6
D gene: TRBD1
clone size: -
V gene: TRBV28
CDR3 DNA: TGTGCCAGCCAGGGGGATGGGGCCAACGTCCTGACTTTC
CDR3 protein: CASQGDGANVLTF

J gene: TRBJ1-6
D gene: TRBD1
clone size: -
V gene: TRBV7-6
CDR3 DNA: TGTGCCAGCAGCTACAAAAACCGGGACAGGCCCTATAATTCACCCCTCCACTTT
CDR3 protein: CASSYKNRDRPYNSPLHF

J gene: TRBJ1-5
D gene: -
clone size: -
V gene: TRBV19
CDR3 DNA: TGTGCCAGTAGTGTACAGGGTAGCAATCAGCCCCAGCATTTT
CDR3 protein: CASSVQGSNQPQHF

J gene: TRBJ1-5
D gene: TRBD1
clone size: -
V gene: TRBV9
CDR3 DNA: TGTGCCAGCAGCCCCCACCGGGACAGGGCCTTCAATCAGCCCCAGCATTTT
CDR3 protein: CASSPHRDRAFNQPQHF

J gene: TRBJ2-7
D gene: -
clone size: -
V gene: TRBV27
CDR3 DNA: TGTGCCAGCAGTTCCAATGCCGCATACGAGCAGTACTTC
CDR3 protein: CASSSNAAYEQYF

J gene: TRBJ2-1
D gene: TRBD2
clone size: once
V gene: TRBV9
CDR3 DNA: TGTGCCAGCAATACCGGGACTAGCGGAATCAATGAGCAGTTCTTC
CDR3 protein: CASNTGTSGINEQFF

J gene: TRBJ1-2
D gene: -
clone size: -
V gene: TRBV4-3
CDR3 DNA: TGCGCCAGCAACCGGGACCGCCCTGGCTACACCTTC
CDR3 protein: CASNRDRPGYTF

J gene: TRBJ1-4
D gene: TRBD1
clone size: -
V gene: TRBV28
CDR3 DNA: TGTGCCAGCAGTTTATCGAACAGGGGGGATCTTGAAAAACTGTTTTTT
CDR3 protein: CASSLSNRGDLEKLFF

J gene: TRBJ1-6
D gene: TRBD1
clone size: -
V gene: TRBV6-5
CDR3 DNA: TGTGCCAGCAGTTCCCGGGACAGGGATAATTCACCCCTCCACTTT
CDR3 protein: CASSSRDRDNSPLHF

J gene: TRBJ1-5
D gene: -
clone size: -
V gene: TRBV4-3
CDR3 DNA: TGCGCCAGCAGCCAAGATCTAGCAGCCAATCAGCCCCAGCATTTT
CDR3 protein: CASSQDLAANQPQHF

J gene: TRBJ2-7
D gene: -
clone size: -
V gene: TRBV7-9
CDR3 DNA: TGTGCCAGCAGCCCGAGGACTGTAAGCTCCTACGAGCAGTACTTC
CDR3 protein: CASSPRTVSSYEQYF

J gene: TRBJ1-1
D gene: TRBD1
clone size: -
V gene: TRBV19
CDR3 DNA: TGTGCCAGTAGTATAGACATGGACAGGGAGAGGACTGAAGCTTTCTTT
CDR3 protein: CASSIDMDRERTEAFF

J gene: TRBJ2-7
D gene: -
clone size: -
V gene: TRBV18
CDR3 DNA: TGTGCCAGCTCACCACCCTCCGCTTCCTACGAGCAGTACTTC
CDR3 protein: CASSPPSASYEQYF

J gene: TRBJ1-1
D gene: TRBD1
clone size: -
V gene: TRBV11-2
CDR3 DNA: TGTGCCAGCAGCCGACAGGGGATGAACACTGAAGCTTTCTTT
CDR3 protein: CASSRQGMNTEAFF

J gene: TRBJ1-3
D gene: TRBD1
clone size: -
V gene: TRBV30
CDR3 DNA: TGTGCCTGGAGGGACAGGGGGAACTCTGGAAACACCATATATTTT
CDR3 protein: CAWRDRGNSGNTIYF

J gene: TRBJ2-3
D gene: TRBD1
clone size: -
V gene: TRBV18
CDR3 DNA: TGTGCCAGCTCACCACCGGGACAGACGAATACGCAGTATTTT
CDR3 protein: CASSPPGQTNTQYF

J gene: TRBJ2-3
D gene: TRBD2
clone size: -
V gene: TRBV6-2/TRBV6-3
CDR3 DNA: TGTGCCAGCAGTCAAGTTACTAGCGGAGATACGCAGTATTTT
CDR3 protein: CASSQVTSGDTQYF

J gene: TRBJ1-5
D gene: -
clone size: -
V gene: TRBV7-9
CDR3 DNA: TGTGCCAGCAGCTTGGGGGGTCCCAAAAATCAGCCCCAGCATTTT
CDR3 protein: CASSLGGPKNQPQHF

J gene: TRBJ1-1
D gene: -
clone size: -
V gene: TRBV5-1
CDR3 DNA: TGCGCCAGCAGCAACCTACAGGGCGACACTGAAGCTTTCTTT
CDR3 protein: CASSNLQGDTEAFF

J gene: TRBJ2-5
D gene: -
clone size: -
V gene: TRBV12-3/TRBV12-4
CDR3 DNA: TGTGCCAGCAGTTTTGAGGGAGAGACCCAGTACTTC
CDR3 protein: CASSFEGETQYF

J gene: TRBJ1-1
D gene: TRBD1
clone size: -
V gene: TRBV25-1
CDR3 DNA: TGTGCCAGCACCAGGGGGGTAGGCACTGAAGCTTTCTTT
CDR3 protein: CASTRGVGTEAFF

J gene: TRBJ1-5
D gene: -
clone size: -
V gene: TRBV19
CDR3 DNA: TGTGCCAGTAGCCCTGGGGCAGCGCTTAGCAATCAGCCCCAGCATTTT
CDR3 protein: CASSPGAALSNQPQHF

J gene: TRBJ2-2
D gene: -
clone size: -
V gene: TRBV28
CDR3 DNA: TGTGCCAGCACGGGGGATTTGGGACAGCCACCAGGAGGAAACACCGGGGAGCTGTTTTTT
CDR3 protein: CASTGDLGQPPGGNTGELFF

J gene: TRBJ1-5
D gene: TRBD1
clone size: -
V gene: TRBV7-2
CDR3 DNA: TGTGCCAGCAGCCTGGACAGGGTTCAGCCCCAGCATTTT
CDR3 protein: CASSLDRVQPQHF

J gene: TRBJ2-1
D gene: TRBD1
clone size: -
V gene: TRBV9
CDR3 DNA: TGTGCCAGCAGCGCGGTAGGGGGACAGGCTATCAATGAGCAGTTCTTC
CDR3 protein: CASSAVGGQAINEQFF

J gene: TRBJ1-3
D gene: -
clone size: -
V gene: TRBV15
CDR3 DNA: TGTGCCACCAGCAGAGACGTTTCGCCGCAGGGTGGGGGAAACACCATATATTTT
CDR3 protein: CATSRDVSPQGGGNTIYF

J gene: TRBJ1-5
D gene: TRBD1
clone size: once
V gene: TRBV10-1
CDR3 DNA: TGCGCCAGCAGTGAGTCAGGGACAGGGGATCAGCCCCAGCATTTT
CDR3 protein: CASSESGTGDQPQHF

J gene: TRBJ2-5
D gene: TRBD2
clone size: once
V gene: TRBV19
CDR3 DNA: TGTGCCAGTAGTCCTCAGGGAGTAGCGGGAGAGACCCAGTACTTC
CDR3 protein: CASSPQGVAGETQYF

J gene: TRBJ1-4
D gene: TRBD1
clone size: -
V gene: TRBV6-2/TRBV6-3
CDR3 DNA: TGTGCCAGCAGTACCCGGGACAGCACTAATGAAAAACTGTTTTTT
CDR3 protein: CASSTRDSTNEKLFF

J gene: TRBJ2-4
D gene: -
clone size: -
V gene: TRBV28
CDR3 DNA: TGTGCCAGCAGTCTAGGGTCCAAAAACATTCAGTACTTC
CDR3 protein: CASSLGSKNIQYF

J gene: TRBJ1-2
D gene: -
clone size: -
V gene: TRBV5-6
CDR3 DNA: TGTGCCAGCAGCACCACCGACAGTCGCACCTTC
CDR3 protein: CASSTTDSRTF

J gene: TRBJ1-1
D gene: -
clone size: once
V gene: TRBV4-3
CDR3 DNA: TGCGCCAGCAGCCAAGATCGCAGCTCTAACACTGAAGCTTTCTTT
CDR3 protein: CASSQDRSSNTEAFF

J gene: TRBJ2-1
D gene: -
clone size: -
V gene: TRBV5-1
CDR3 DNA: TGCGCCAGCAGCTTGGGGGGTTCCGGGTCATACAATGAGCAGTTCTTC
CDR3 protein: CASSLGGSGSYNEQFF

J gene: TRBJ2-2
D gene: -
clone size: -
V gene: TRBV5-5
CDR3 DNA: TGTGCCAGCAACCCCAGGACCGGGGAGCTGTTTTTT
CDR3 protein: CASNPRTGELFF

J gene: TRBJ2-7
D gene: -
clone size: -
V gene: TRBV28
CDR3 DNA: TGTGCCAGCAGTTTCTTAGGAAACAAGGCTCCCGAGCAGTACTTC
CDR3 protein: CASSFLGNKAPEQYF

J gene: TRBJ1-1
D gene: -
clone size: -
V gene: TRBV9
CDR3 DNA: TGTGCCAGCAGCGTATTAGAGGGGGGGTCCACTGAAGCTTTCTTT
CDR3 protein: CASSVLEGGSTEAFF

J gene: TRBJ2-5
D gene: TRBD2
clone size: -
V gene: TRBV3-1/TRBV3-2
CDR3 DNA: TGTGCCAGCAGCCTCAATAGCGGGGCGGAGACCCAGTACTTC
CDR3 protein: CASSLNSGAETQYF

J gene: TRBJ2-3
D gene: -
clone size: -
V gene: TRBV3-1/TRBV3-2
CDR3 DNA: TGTGCCAGCAGCCAAAGGGGCACAGATACGCAGTATTTT
CDR3 protein: CASSQRGTDTQYF

J gene: TRBJ1-5
D gene: TRBD1
clone size: -
V gene: TRBV6-5
CDR3 DNA: TGTGCCAGCAGTTCTTCCGGGACAGGGGTTGGTCAGCCCCAGCATTTT
CDR3 protein: CASSSSGTGVGQPQHF

J gene: TRBJ1-3
D gene: -
clone size: -
V gene: TRBV7-3
CDR3 DNA: TGTGCCAGCAGCTTAACGGGGAGCTCTGGAAACACCATATATTTT
CDR3 protein: CASSLTGSSGNTIYF

J gene: TRBJ2-3
D gene: -
clone size: once
V gene: TRBV28
CDR3 DNA: TGTGCCTCAGCAGTTAGCACAGATACGCAGTATTTT
CDR3 protein: CASAVSTDTQYF

J gene: TRBJ1-6
D gene: -
clone size: -
V gene: TRBV30
CDR3 DNA: TGTGCCTGGAGTGTACTAGGCTCTGGGTCACCCCTCCACTTT
CDR3 protein: CAWSVLGSGSPLHF

J gene: TRBJ1-2
D gene: -
clone size: -
V gene: TRBV5-6
CDR3 DNA: TGTGCCAGCAGTCCGGGCCGGGTCTGGGGCTACACCTTC
CDR3 protein: CASSPGRVWGYTF

J gene: TRBJ2-4
D gene: TRBD2
clone size: -
V gene: TRBV2
CDR3 DNA: TGTGCCAGCAGTGCGGCGGGAGGAGGCATTCAGTACTTC
CDR3 protein: CASSAAGGGIQYF

J gene: TRBJ1-5
D gene: -
clone size: -
V gene: TRBV6-5
CDR3 DNA: TGTGCCAGCCTACATGGGGGCGGAGTGGAGCCCCAGCATTTT
CDR3 protein: CASLHGGGVEPQHF

J gene: TRBJ1-2
D gene: -
clone size: -
V gene: TRBV11-3
CDR3 DNA: TGTGCCAGCAGCTTACCGGGATTGGGCTATGGCTACACCTTC
CDR3 protein: CASSLPGLGYGYTF

J gene: TRBJ2-3
D gene: -
clone size: -
V gene: TRBV10-1
CDR3 DNA: TGCGCCAGCAGTGACGCGGCTAGCAACGCAGATACGCAGTATTTT
CDR3 protein: CASSDAASNADTQYF

J gene: TRBJ1-4
D gene: -
clone size: -
V gene: TRBV15
CDR3 DNA: TGTGCCACCAGCAGGGAACAGGCACTGAATGAAAAACTGTTTTTT
CDR3 protein: CATSREQALNEKLFF

J gene: TRBJ1-6
D gene: -
clone size: -
V gene: TRBV2
CDR3 DNA: TGTGCCAGCATGAGAGACAGGACAACTAATTCACCCCTCCACTTT
CDR3 protein: CASMRDRTTNSPLHF

J gene: TRBJ2-1
D gene: TRBD2
clone size: -
V gene: TRBV7-6
CDR3 DNA: TGTGCCAGCAGCTACAGCGGGAGGGTATCAAGTGAGCAGTTCTTC
CDR3 protein: CASSYSGRVSSEQFF

J gene: TRBJ1-2
D gene: TRBD1
clone size: -
V gene: TRBV7-9
CDR3 DNA: TGTGCCAGCAGCTTCGCCGACAGGGTCAGTAACTATGGCTACACCTTC
CDR3 protein: CASSFADRVSNYGYTF

J gene: TRBJ2-7
D gene: TRBD1
clone size: -
V gene: TRBV28
CDR3 DNA: TGTGCCAGCAGTTTATCCCCCTTGACAGGGACCTACGAGCAGTACTTC
CDR3 protein: CASSLSPLTGTYEQYF

J gene: TRBJ1-6
D gene: -
clone size: -
V gene: TRBV7-9
CDR3 DNA: TGTGCCAGCAGCGCTCTGGGAGGCTATAATTCACCCCTCCACTTT
CDR3 protein: CASSALGGYNSPLHF

J gene: TRBJ2-3
D gene: -
clone size: -
V gene: TRBV6-1
CDR3 DNA: TGTGCCAGCAGTGAAGGGCTTAGCACAGATACGCAGTATTTT
CDR3 protein: CASSEGLSTDTQYF

J gene: TRBJ1-5
D gene: TRBD1
clone size: -
V gene: TRBV5-8
CDR3 DNA: TGTGCCAGCAGCTTGGCTACTGGGACAGGGATACATAGCAATCAGCCCCAGCATTTT
CDR3 protein: CASSLATGTGIHSNQPQHF

J gene: TRBJ2-1
D gene: -
clone size: -
V gene: TRBV14
CDR3 DNA: TGTGCCAGCAGCCCCTTAAGCGAAAGCAATGAGCAGTTCTTC
CDR3 protein: CASSPLSESNEQFF

J gene: TRBJ1-2
D gene: -
clone size: few
V gene: TRBV24-1
CDR3 DNA: TGTGCCACCAGTGACAGAGCTAACTATGGCTACACCTTC
CDR3 protein: CATSDRANYGYTF

J gene: TRBJ2-3
D gene: -
clone size: -
V gene: TRBV7-3
CDR3 DNA: TGTGCCAGCAGCTTAGACCAGTATACGCAGTATTTT
CDR3 protein: CASSLDQYTQYF